What follows describes a single TCR beta chain. The target antigen is unknown. The donors were part of the validation cohort, which consisted of under 150 subjects and was separate from the first cohort of 670 or so subjects. The CDR3 consists of 13 residues. Per the germline V gene, CDR1 is MNHNY and CDR2 is SVGAGI (reference sequence). Between the trimmed V and J ends, which lost 8 bases and 5 bases, there was a span of 13 bases. This sample was included in a study of cytomegalovirus exposure and HLA in healthy donors. Study conclusions and caveats: TCR beta chains numbering more than 150 were designated cytomegalovirus-associated. While the bulk of TCR sequences proved rare, some public TCRs turned up in many donors. In vitro testing confirmed three CMV-associated chains as specific for CMV antigens.

TCRdb keeps only in-frame clones here, not all; method: immunoSEQ multiplex PCR. The sample has some 200,000 clones, 84% seen once. This clonotype was sampled from a woman aged 25 to 39 in good health and CMV-seropositive. Sequencing input: PBMCs. The rearrangement links TRBV6-6 to TRBJ1-5; tentative D call: TRBD1 (5 bases). The CDR3 sequence is CASSDTTDQPQHF. As DNA, the CDR3 is TGTGCCAGCTCGGACACGACCGATCAGCCCCAGCATTTT.